The 2 T cell receptor beta chains listed next were all sequenced from one sample in a study of blood T cell repertoires in COVID-19. TCRdb keeps only in-frame clones here, not all; method: immunoSEQ multiplex PCR. The profile covers 360,000 or so clones, with over 85% appearing a single time and under 5% taken by the ten largest. Sequenced input: peripheral blood. Every receptor here comes from a woman aged 55 to 70 with COVID-19, enrolled during active disease.

The V and J genes are TRBV27 and TRBJ1-1; D remains unclear. Germline values: CDR1 MNHEY, CDR2 SMNVEV (reference sequence). CDR3 length equals 14 residues. Between the trimmed V and J ends, which lost 5 bases and 4 bases, there was a span of 14 bases. CDR3: CASSPTRFGTEAFF. CDR3 in DNA: TGTGCCAGCAGTCCCACCCGGTTTGGCACTGAAGCTTTCTTT.

The chain has TRBV6-1 and TRBJ1-5; weak D call: TRBD1 (6 bases). The germline V gene encodes CDR1 MNHNS and CDR2 SASEGT. The ends were cut back, 7 bases at V and 3 bases at J, with 13 bases in the middle. The CDR3 totals 14 residues. This chain's CDR3 is CASKTDSTNQPQHF. The CDR3 bases are TGTGCCAGCAAAACGGACAGTACCAATCAGCCCCAGCATTTT.